This entry lists 27 T cell receptor beta chains sequenced from one sample in a study of blood T cell repertoires in COVID-19 (TCRdb year 2020). The library was obtained by the immunoSEQ multiplex PCR assay. TCRdb's version of the immuneACCESS table is confined to in-frame rearrangements and falls short of the full clone set. An unresolved V gene accounts for under half of the shortfall where checked; the remainder is of unknown origin. This sample comprises 150,000 to 180,000 clones, around 83% of them detected only once. The ten top clones hold about 29% of the sample. Sequenced input: peripheral blood. The source of these receptors is a woman in her fifties or sixties with acute or convalescent COVID-19.

The chain links TRBV5-1 to TRBJ2-5; tentative D call: TRBD2 (6 bases). This CDR3 is 13 amino acids long. V lost 5 bases to trimming and J lost 4 bases, with 12 bases between them. Looked up from germline, CDR1 is SGHRS and CDR2 is YFSETQ. CDR3 sequence: CASSFRGSETQYF. As DNA, the CDR3 is TGCGCCAGCAGTTTCCGGGGGTCAGAGACCCAGTACTTC.

The chain couples TRBV14 to TRBJ1-1, with D perhaps TRBD1 (5 bases). CDR3 size: 13 residues. Deletions cut 8 bases from V and 1 base from J, with 11 bases between. Germline CDR1 and CDR2: SGHDN and FVKESK. This chain's CDR3 is CASQMGPNTEAFF. CDR3 DNA: TGTGCCAGCCAAATGGGGCCGAACACTGAAGCTTTCTTT. The whole variable domain, filled in from reference TRBV14 and TRBJ1-1, reads EAGVTQFPSHSVIEKGQTVTLRCDPISGHDNLYWYRRVMGKEIKFLLHFVKESKQDESGMPNNRFLAERTGGTYSTLKVQPAELEDSGVYFCASQMGPNTEAFFGQGTRLTVV.

This clone has only one observation. The chain carries TRBV10-3 and TRBJ1-2, with 8 bases identical to TRBD1. Germline values: CDR1 ENHRY, CDR2 SYGVKD. This CDR3 region has 14 residues. V was pared by 2 bases and J by 5 bases, with 4 bases of the junction left unmatched. The CDR3 DNA reads as TGTGCCATCAGTGAGGGACAGGGCCTTTATGGCTACACCTTC. Residues: CAISEGQGLYGYTF.

In its sample, this clone was seen once. J is TRBJ2-2 and V is TRBV5-1; 7 bases are shared with TRBD1. Germline V gene lookup returns CDR1 SGHRS and CDR2 YFSETQ. J gave up 1 base and V 1 base, and 1 base lay outside the gene matches. The CDR3 has 15 amino acids. The CDR3 sequence: CASSLRTGNTGELFF. CDR3 nucleotides: TGCGCCAGCAGCTTGCGGACAGGGAACACCGGGGAGCTGTTTTTT.

The chain couples TRBV29-1 to TRBJ1-6; maybe TRBD1 (5 bases). V was trimmed by 7 bases and J by 6 bases, leaving 22 bases between them. CDR1 SQVTM and CDR2 ANQGSEA come from the germline V gene. The CDR3 is 16 amino acids. The CDR3 loop reads CSGPHQQESSNSPLHF. The CDR3 DNA reads TGCAGCGGCCCTCACCAACAGGAGTCGAGTAATTCACCCCTCCACTTT.

This clone has only one observation. The rearrangement joins TRBV24-1 to TRBJ2-1; D remains ambiguous. Trimming stripped 5 bases from V and 5 bases from J, with 9 bases between. This CDR3 spans 13 amino acids. The V gene's germline CDR1 is KGHDR and CDR2 SFDVKD. The CDR3 loop is CATSGTTDNEQFF. CDR3 DNA: TGTGCCACCAGTGGCACGACTGACAATGAGCAGTTCTTC.

The chain has TRBV7-2 and TRBJ1-3; D gene ambiguous. V dropped 0 bases and J dropped 1 base, with 7 bases sitting between them. This CDR3 contains 15 residues. Germline V gene data show CDR1 as SGHTA and CDR2 as FQGNSA. The CDR3 DNA reads TGTGCCAGCAGCTTAGCTCCGGGGTCTGGAAACACCATATATTTT. Translation gives CASSLAPGSGNTIYF.

The gene calls are TRBV7-9 and TRBJ1-2, with 9 positions matching TRBD1. Germline-derived CDR1 and CDR2 are SEHNR and FQNEAQ (reference sequence). V was pared by 7 bases and J by 3 bases, with 6 bases of the junction left unmatched. This CDR3 comprises 14 residues. The CDR3 DNA sequence: TGTGCCAGCACCATACAGGGGGCGGACTATGGCTACACCTTC. Encoded protein: CASTIQGADYGYTF.

A few counts support this clone. The chain has TRBV6-1 and TRBJ2-6; TRBD1 is a possible D gene (5 bases). This CDR3 has 17 residues. The V gene's germline CDR1 is MNHNS and CDR2 SASEGT. The ends were cut back, 2 bases at V and 3 bases at J, with 14 bases in the middle. The CDR3 sequence is CASSEYTGLGGANVLTF. The CDR3 coding sequence is TGTGCCAGCAGTGAATATACAGGTCTCGGTGGGGCCAACGTCCTGACTTTC.

The chain links TRBV7-2 to TRBJ2-2; 8 bases agree with TRBD2. The germline CDR1 and CDR2 sequences are SGHTA and FQGNSA. V was pared by 1 base and J by 4 bases, with 5 bases of the junction left unmatched. CDR3 length equals 16 residues. The CDR3 DNA follows: TGTGCCAGCAGCTTAGGCCGACTAGCGAGCACCGGGGAGCTGTTTTTT. It is translated as CASSLGRLASTGELFF.

The chain employs TRBV28 and TRBJ1-6, with TRBD1 matching over 8 bases. The CDR3 extends over 12 amino acids. Trimming removed 11 bases from V and 8 bases from J; junction bases left unmatched: 5. In germline, CDR1 is MDHEN, CDR2 SYDVKM. Here the CDR3 reads CAGNRGDSPLHF. DNA of the CDR3: TGTGCCGGCAACAGGGGGGATTCACCCCTCCACTTT. Full variable domain (rest looked up from reference TRBV28 and TRBJ1-6): DVKVTQSSRYLVKRTGEKVFLECVQDMDHENMFWYRQDPGLGLRLIYFSYDVKMKEKGDIPEGYSVSREKKERFSLILESASTNQTSMYLCAGNRGDSPLHFGNGTRLTVT.

This clone was counted a few times. V is TRBV18 and J is TRBJ1-5; the match to TRBD1 covers 7 bases. V shed 2 bases, J shed 9 bases, and the junction held 10 bases outside the gene matches. CDR1 is KGHSH, CDR2 LQKENI, per germline. The length of the CDR3 is 15 residues. Here the CDR3 reads CASSPAGTERRPQHF. CDR3 nucleotide sequence: TGTGCCAGCTCACCAGCCGGGACAGAACGGCGGCCCCAGCATTTT.

V is TRBV6-6 and J is TRBJ1-1; 11 bases align to TRBD1. V was clipped by 6 bases and J by 4 bases; unmatched bases: 7. The CDR3 consists of 15 residues. Germline V gene sequence: CDR1 MNHNY, CDR2 SVGAGI (reference sequence). The CDR3 sequence: CASSGTGGTSTEAFF. Here the CDR3 DNA reads TGTGCCAGCAGCGGGACAGGGGGAACGTCCACTGAAGCTTTCTTT.

The chain joins TRBV29-1 to TRBJ1-2; D possibly corresponds to TRBD1 (6 bases). Looked up from germline, CDR1 is SQVTM and CDR2 is ANQGSEA. The CDR3 sequence is 15 residues long. The V and J ends lost 0 bases and 4 bases respectively, with 15 bases between them. DNA for the CDR3: TGCAGCGTTGAAGATGGGGGCCGGGGCCCCTATGGCTACACCTTC. Protein: CSVEDGGRGPYGYTF.

The chain combines TRBV6-5 with TRBJ2-7, with D tentatively TRBD2 (5 bases). The CDR3 has 14 amino acids. CDR1 and CDR2 (germline): MNHEY, SVGAGI. V was trimmed by 6 bases and J by 0 bases, leaving 12 bases between them. The chain's CDR3 is CASRPGGSSYEQYF. The CDR3 DNA sequence: TGTGCCAGCAGGCCGGGTGGGAGCTCCTACGAGCAGTACTTC.

CDR3 in amino acids: CASRPAGVTNEKLFF. For the CDR3, the DNA is TGTGCCAGCAGACCGGCAGGGGTAACTAATGAAAAACTGTTTTTT. The genes are TRBV6-5 and TRBJ1-4, with D possibly being TRBD1 (6 bases). Between the trimmed V and J ends, which lost 6 bases and 1 base, there was a span of 12 bases. Germline V gives CDR1 MNHEY, CDR2 SVGAGI. The CDR3 is 15 amino acids.

The chain links TRBV5-1 to TRBJ2-5; 7 nucleotides match TRBD2. The CDR3 totals 15 residues. Germline CDR1 is SGHRS and CDR2 is YFSETQ. The V and J ends lost 2 bases and 5 bases, in that order; junction bases with no gene match: 9. CDR3 sequence reads: CASSFKGGSGETQYF. As DNA, the CDR3 is TGCGCCAGCAGCTTTAAAGGTGGTAGCGGGGAGACCCAGTACTTC.

The gene calls are TRBV19 and TRBJ1-4, with 8 nucleotides matching TRBD1. Germline loops: CDR1 LNHDA, CDR2 SQIVND (reference sequence). The junction had 9 bases not matched to a gene; V was cut back by 5 bases and J by 7 bases. The CDR3 has 15 amino acids. CDR3 in amino acids: CASSPQGVGVEKLFF. The CDR3 DNA follows: TGTGCCAGTAGTCCACAGGGGGTTGGTGTTGAAAAACTGTTTTTT.

V is TRBV11-2 and J is TRBJ1-5; D call uncertain. The ends were cut back, 1 base at V and 4 bases at J, with 8 bases in the middle. CDR1 is SGHAT, CDR2 FQNNGV, per germline. This CDR3 is built from 14 residues. CDR3 DNA sequence: TGTGCCAGCAGCTTAGTATCCGGGAATCAGCCCCAGCATTTT. Encoded protein: CASSLVSGNQPQHF.

The chain is built from TRBV6-1 and TRBJ2-5, with no clear D. V was cut by 3 bases and J by 5 bases, with 13 bases left in between. The germline V gene encodes CDR1 MNHNS and CDR2 SASEGT. CDR3 length equals 14 residues. The CDR3 sequence is CASSEGTEPETQYF. The DNA for the CDR3 is TGTGCCAGCAGTGAGGGCACAGAGCCGGAGACCCAGTACTTC.

The chain links TRBV7-9 to TRBJ2-2, with 7 bases identical to TRBD1. The germline V gene encodes CDR1 SEHNR and CDR2 FQNEAQ (reference sequence). The V gene end was trimmed by 5 bases and the J gene end by 2 bases; junction bases not matched to a gene: 8. This CDR3 is 16 amino acids long. CDR3 sequence reads: CASSRNTGVNTGELFF. The CDR3 nucleotides read TGTGCCAGCAGCCGAAATACAGGGGTCAACACCGGGGAGCTGTTTTTT.

This clone was recorded only once. The chain uses TRBV27 and TRBJ2-5, with D possibly TRBD1 on 5 matching bases. V gave up 5 bases and J gave up 5 bases, with 21 bases separating them. The CDR3 totals 16 residues. Germline values: CDR1 MNHEY, CDR2 SMNVEV (reference sequence). CDR3 region: CASSPFATVPVETQYF. In DNA form, the CDR3 reads TGTGCCAGCAGTCCGTTCGCGACAGTCCCTGTGGAGACCCAGTACTTC.

This chain joins TRBV19 and TRBJ1-2; D gene ambiguous. The V gene lost 3 bases and the J gene lost 8 bases, with 10 bases spanning the gap. The CDR3 is made up of 12 amino acids. Germline V gene data show CDR1 as LNHDA and CDR2 as SQIVND (reference sequence). The CDR3 DNA reads as TGTGCCAGTAGTATTGGTGGGAGCGGCTACACCTTC. Its protein product is CASSIGGSGYTF. The variable domain in full, completed from reference TRBV19 and TRBJ1-2, reads DGGITQSPKYLFRKEGQNVTLSCEQNLNHDAMYWYRQDPGQGLRLIYYSQIVNDFQKGDIAEGYSVSREKKESFPLTVTSAQKNPTAFYLCASSIGGSGYTFGSGTRLTVV.

This chain uses TRBV6-5 with TRBJ1-5; TRBD1 matches at 9 bases. CDR1 MNHEY and CDR2 SVGAGI come from the germline V gene. The CDR3 totals 13 residues. The trim removed 9 bases at V and 5 bases at J, leaving 5 bases unmatched. This chain's CDR3 is CASGRDRDQPQHF. CDR3 DNA sequence: TGTGCCAGTGGAAGGGACAGGGATCAGCCCCAGCATTTT.

This sequence joins TRBV28 and TRBJ2-6, with D maybe TRBD1 (6 bases). The ends were cut back, 10 bases at V and 2 bases at J, with 15 bases in the middle. The CDR3 sequence is 15 residues long. Germline-derived CDR1 and CDR2 are MDHEN and SYDVKM. CDR3 in amino acids: CAIMGHSAGANVLTF. The CDR3 DNA sequence: TGTGCCATCATGGGACATTCAGCTGGGGCCAACGTCCTGACTTTC.

The chain recombines TRBV5-1 with TRBJ2-3; D is perhaps TRBD2 (6 bases). CDR3 length equals 15 residues. V was cut by 6 bases and J by 0 bases, with 14 bases left in between. Germline V gene lookup returns CDR1 SGHRS and CDR2 YFSETQ. CDR3 sequence (DNA): TGCGCCAGCACCAGGCAAGGGACTAGCACAGATACGCAGTATTTT. Translated, it gives CASTRQGTSTDTQYF.

The J gene is TRBJ1-4, the V gene TRBV13; D is possibly TRBD1 (5 bases). Trimming cost V 4 bases and J 6 bases, with 15 bases left between them. The CDR3 runs 15 residues. From germline, CDR1 is PRHDT and CDR2 FYEKMQ (reference sequence). The CDR3 protein is CASSYESGLYEKLFF. Written as DNA, the CDR3 is TGTGCCAGCAGCTACGAGTCAGGGTTGTATGAAAAACTGTTTTTT. Full variable domain (rest looked up from reference TRBV13 and TRBJ1-4): AAGVIQSPRHLIKEKRETATLKCYPIPRHDTVYWYQQGPGQDPQFLISFYEKMQSDKGSIPDRFSAQQFSDYHSELNMSSLELGDSALYFCASSYESGLYEKLFFGSGTQLSVL.